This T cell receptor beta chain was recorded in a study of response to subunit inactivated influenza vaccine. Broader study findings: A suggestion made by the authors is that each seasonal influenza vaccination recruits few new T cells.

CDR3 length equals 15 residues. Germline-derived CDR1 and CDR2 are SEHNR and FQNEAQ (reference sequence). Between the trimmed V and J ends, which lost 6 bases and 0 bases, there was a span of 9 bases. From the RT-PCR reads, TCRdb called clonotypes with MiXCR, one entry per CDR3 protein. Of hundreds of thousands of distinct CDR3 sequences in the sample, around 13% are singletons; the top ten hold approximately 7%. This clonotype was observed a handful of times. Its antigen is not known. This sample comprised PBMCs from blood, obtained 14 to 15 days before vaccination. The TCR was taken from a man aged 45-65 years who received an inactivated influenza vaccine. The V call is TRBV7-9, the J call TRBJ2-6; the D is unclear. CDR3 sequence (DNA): TGTGCCAGCAGGGCGTTTTTCTCTGGGGCCAACGTCCTGACTTTC. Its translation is CASRAFFSGANVLTF.